The 22 T cell receptor beta chains below were found in one sample sequenced in a study of CD8 T cells in Susac syndrome. Random hexamers were used to reverse transcribe the RNA input (about 0.5 to 1 ug). TCRdb itself ran the immunoSEQ multiplex PCR reads through MiXCR, one entry per CDR3 protein. The table includes under 200,000 distinct CDR3 sequences, more than 85% detected once. Material: CD4+ T cells from PBMCs. These receptors were obtained from a human donor with Susac syndrome.

This clonotype was counted a single time. The chain carries TRBV5-4 and TRBJ2-7, with TRBD1 matching over 9 bases. Unmatched junction bases numbered 9, after V lost 4 bases and J lost 4 bases. The germline CDR1 and CDR2 sequences are SGHNT and YYREEE (reference sequence). The CDR3 consists of 15 residues. CDR3 DNA sequence: TGTGCCAGCAGCCTCATACAGGGGGCGTCGTACGAGCAGTACTTC. As protein: CASSLIQGASYEQYF. The whole variable domain, remainder taken from reference TRBV5-4 and TRBJ2-7, is ETGVTQSPTHLIKTRGQQVTLRCSSQSGHNTVSWYQQALGQGPQFIFQYYREEENGRGNFPPRFSGLQFPNYSSELNVNALELDDSALYLCASSLIQGASYEQYFGPGTRLTVT.

The chain has TRBV20-1 and TRBJ2-3; D is possibly TRBD2 (6 bases). Germline assignment: CDR1 DFQATT and CDR2 SNEGSKA (reference sequence). The CDR3 has 14 amino acids. Trimming removed 6 bases from V and 2 bases from J, with 15 bases in between. CDR3 sequence: CSALAASLTDTQYF. In DNA, the CDR3 is TGCAGTGCCTTAGCGGCGTCGCTCACAGATACGCAGTATTTT.

V gene TRBV6-7 combines with J gene TRBJ1-5; no definite D call. TRBV6-7 is placed among ORFs of uncertain function. The CDR3 consists of 13 residues. V was cut by 10 bases and J by 2 bases, with 12 bases left in between. CDR3 DNA: TGTGCCACCTTTTTTGGTTGCAATCAGCCCCAGCATTTT. Protein product: CATFFGCNQPQHF.

The chain is built from TRBV5-1 and TRBJ2-7; 12 bases line up with TRBD2. This CDR3 is built from 15 residues. Germline CDR1 SGHRS, CDR2 YFSETQ. The J segment lost 4 bases and the V segment lost 5 bases, leaving 7 bases of the junction unmatched. The CDR3 reads CASSLTSGGRYEQYF. The CDR3 DNA reads as TGCGCCAGCAGTCTGACTAGCGGGGGACGATACGAGCAGTACTTC.

This chain links TRBV9 with TRBJ2-2; D not certain. Trimming shortened V by 4 bases and J by 8 bases, and 21 bases separated the two germline ends. This CDR3 is built from 16 residues. Germline lookup yields CDR1 SGDLS and CDR2 YYNGEE. CDR3 protein: CASSLRGVARTGELFF. CDR3 in DNA: TGTGCCAGCAGCCTCCGTGGGGTTGCGAGAACTGGGGAGCTGTTTTTT.

The chain couples TRBV3-1 to TRBJ1-1; D remains ambiguous. The CDR3 is made up of 13 amino acids. The V end was cut by 1 base, the J end by 10 bases, with 13 bases between. From germline, CDR1 is LGHDT and CDR2 YNNKEL (reference sequence). CDR3 sequence reads: CASSQVTSGGAFF. The CDR3 coding sequence is TGTGCCAGCAGCCAAGTCACCTCGGGTGGAGCTTTCTTT.

This chain connects TRBV6-1 to TRBJ2-1, with TRBD2 matching 8 bases. In germline, CDR1 is MNHNS, CDR2 SASEGT. This CDR3 has 20 amino acids. V shed 8 bases and J 6 bases; nucleotides not matched to a gene: 27. CDR3 sequence reads: CASEMLNTQSLGRAVNEQFF. In DNA, the CDR3 is TGTGCCAGCGAGATGCTGAACACTCAATCTCTCGGGAGGGCCGTCAATGAGCAGTTCTTC.

The rearrangement joins TRBV12-3 or TRBV12-4 to TRBJ1-2; D is possibly TRBD1 (5 bases). The CDR3 runs to 15 residues. V was trimmed by 5 bases and J by 8 bases, leaving 21 bases between them. The DNA for the CDR3 is TGTGCCAGCAGTCAGGACACCACGATGGTGTCCGGCTACACCTTC. Translated, it gives CASSQDTTMVSGYTF.

This clonotype has only one observation. The genes are TRBV5-5 and TRBJ2-4; the D is unclear. Germline CDR1 and CDR2: SGHKS and YYEKEE (reference sequence). CDR3 length: 14 amino acids. V was cut by 3 bases and J by 5 bases, with 12 bases left in between. CDR3 loop: CASSSSVVENIQYF. CDR3 DNA sequence: TGTGCCAGCAGCTCCTCCGTAGTTGAAAACATTCAGTACTTC.

This rearrangement joins TRBV4-2 to TRBJ1-2, with D perhaps matching TRBD1 (6 bases). Germline values: CDR1 LGHNA, CDR2 YNFKEQ. CDR3 length: 16 amino acids. Trimming cost V 3 bases and J 3 bases, with 17 bases left between them. In nucleotides, the CDR3 is TGTGCCAGCAGCCAGGACAGTAGCCGAGTACACTATGGCTACACCTTC. It translates to CASSQDSSRVHYGYTF.

This clonotype was detected only once. This chain connects TRBV6-6 to TRBJ2-1, with D perhaps matching TRBD2 (5 bases). V lost 7 bases and J 8 bases, leaving 21 bases between the germline ends. The germline CDR1 and CDR2 sequences are MNHNY and SVGAGI (reference sequence). The CDR3 consists of 15 residues. The DNA of the CDR3 is TGTGCCAGCACCAGTTTGAATTACGGGGTCGATGAGCAGTTCTTC. Amino acid sequence: CASTSLNYGVDEQFF.

The rearrangement joins TRBV12-3 or TRBV12-4 to TRBJ2-7; 8 bases map to TRBD1. The CDR3 consists of 16 residues. Trimming at V came to 6 bases and at J to 0 bases, leaving 10 bases not matched to a gene. The CDR3 coding sequence is TGTGCCAGCAGCCTCGGACAGGGTTTGGGCTCCTACGAGCAGTACTTC. It encodes CASSLGQGLGSYEQYF.

The chain carries TRBV6-1 and TRBJ1-6; D is undetermined. The germline V gene has CDR1 MNHNS and CDR2 SASEGT. The length of the CDR3 is 13 residues. The ends were cut back, 7 bases at V and 7 bases at J, with 11 bases in the middle. The CDR3 reads CASISVSNSPLHF. The CDR3 nucleotides read TGTGCCAGCATATCTGTTTCGAATTCACCCCTCCACTTT.

The chain uses TRBV30 and TRBJ1-1; weak D call: TRBD1 (6 bases). The CDR3 spans 14 residues. Germline V gene data show CDR1 as GTSNPN and CDR2 as SVGIG (reference sequence). The V end lost 4 bases, the J end lost 4 bases, and 16 bases lay between the germline ends. The CDR3 region is CAWNNRVESTEAFF. The DNA for the CDR3 is TGTGCCTGGAACAACAGGGTCGAAAGCACTGAAGCTTTCTTT.

This clonotype was detected only once. The chain uses TRBV7-9 and TRBJ1-1, with TRBD1 matching over 7 bases. This CDR3 is 14 amino acids long. V lost 6 bases to trimming and J lost 0 bases; unmatched junction nucleotides: 4. The germline CDR1 and CDR2 sequences are SEHNR and FQNEAQ (reference sequence). The CDR3 DNA reads TGTGCCAGCAGGGCGACAGGGATGAACACTGAAGCTTTCTTT. Its protein product is CASRATGMNTEAFF.

The rearrangement joins TRBV5-1 to TRBJ2-2; 10 bases fit TRBD2. The V segment lost 4 bases and the J segment 5 bases; nucleotides outside the gene matches: 8. The CDR3 runs to 16 residues. Germline CDR1 SGHRS, CDR2 YFSETQ. CDR3 region: CASSPTSSGSTGELFF. CDR3 bases: TGCGCCAGCAGCCCTACTTCTAGCGGGAGTACCGGGGAGCTGTTTTTT.

The chain combines TRBV7-8 with TRBJ2-2; 9 bases match TRBD1. The V gene's germline CDR1 is SGHVS and CDR2 FQNEAQ. V lost 4 bases to trimming and J lost 5 bases; unmatched junction nucleotides: 11. The CDR3 sequence is 17 residues long. The chain's CDR3 is CASSSSDRGVNTGELFF. CDR3 coding DNA: TGTGCCAGCAGCTCTTCCGACAGGGGGGTGAATACCGGGGAGCTGTTTTTT.

J is TRBJ2-1 and V is TRBV7-3, with 7 bases matching TRBD2. The V and J ends lost 0 bases and 0 bases, in that order; junction bases with no gene match: 2. Germline values: CDR1 SGHTA, CDR2 FQGTGA. The CDR3 loop spans 16 amino acids. The CDR3 DNA follows: TGTGCCAGCAGCTTAACCCGGACTAGCTCCTACAATGAGCAGTTCTTC. Protein sequence: CASSLTRTSSYNEQFF. Looking up the rest from reference TRBV7-3 and TRBJ2-1 gives the full variable domain: GAGVSQTPSNKVTEKGKYVELRCDPISGHTALYWYRQSLGQGPEFLIYFQGTGAADDSGLPNDRFFAVRPEGSVSTLKIQRTERGDSAVYLCASSLTRTSSYNEQFFGPGTRLTVL.

V and J are TRBV5-1 and TRBJ2-7; no firm D call. There are 14 residues in the CDR3. Looked up from germline, CDR1 is SGHRS and CDR2 is YFSETQ. Trimming took 0 bases from V and 4 from J, leaving 11 bases between them. CDR3 coding DNA: TGCGCCAGCAGCTTGGTTTCCGGAGAATACGAGCAGTACTTC. Translated, it gives CASSLVSGEYEQYF.

J is TRBJ2-3 and V is TRBV27; 7 positions agree with TRBD2. The CDR3 length is 14 residues. J gave up 1 base and V 6 bases, and 4 bases lay outside the gene matches. Germline V CDR1 and CDR2: MNHEY, SMNVEV (reference sequence). The CDR3 DNA is TGTGCCAGCAGGAAAAGCGGGGGCACAGATACGCAGTATTTT. Protein sequence: CASRKSGGTDTQYF.

This clonotype was counted only a few times. V and J are TRBV5-4 and TRBJ2-2; tentative D call: TRBD2 (6 bases). The CDR3 is 15 residues long. Per germline, CDR1 SGHNT and CDR2 YYREEE (reference sequence). Trimming shortened V by 0 bases and J by 0 bases, and 6 bases separated the two germline ends. The CDR3 DNA follows: TGTGCCAGCAGCTTGGGCGGGACGAACACCGGGGAGCTGTTTTTT. Its protein is CASSLGGTNTGELFF.

The J gene is TRBJ2-3, the V gene TRBV20-1; 8 bases match TRBD2. Trimming at V came to 1 base and at J to 6 bases, leaving 6 bases not matched to a gene. CDR1 and CDR2 from the germline V gene are DFQATT and SNEGSKA (reference sequence). CDR3 length: 14 residues. For the CDR3, the DNA is TGCAGTGCTAGAGGGGCCAGCGGGAGTGATACGCAGTATTTT. Encoded protein: CSARGASGSDTQYF.